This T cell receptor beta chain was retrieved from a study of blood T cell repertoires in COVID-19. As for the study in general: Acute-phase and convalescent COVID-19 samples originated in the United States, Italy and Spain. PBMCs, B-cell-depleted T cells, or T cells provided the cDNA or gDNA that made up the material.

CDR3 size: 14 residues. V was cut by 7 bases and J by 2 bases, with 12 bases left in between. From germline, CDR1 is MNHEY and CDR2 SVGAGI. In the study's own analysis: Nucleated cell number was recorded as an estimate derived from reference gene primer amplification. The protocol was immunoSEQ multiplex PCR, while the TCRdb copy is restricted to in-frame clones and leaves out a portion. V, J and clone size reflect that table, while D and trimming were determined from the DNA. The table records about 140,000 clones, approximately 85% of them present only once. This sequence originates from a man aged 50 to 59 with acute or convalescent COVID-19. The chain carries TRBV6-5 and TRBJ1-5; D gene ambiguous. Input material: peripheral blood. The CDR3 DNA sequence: TGTGCCAGCAAATCTGGAGGCGGCAATCAGCCCCAGCATTTT. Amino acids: CASKSGGGNQPQHF.